The sequence of this TCR beta chain was determined in a study of cytotoxic CD8 clonotypes in ibrutinib-treated CLL. Concerning this clone itself: Its antigen is unidentified.

The protocol was immunoSEQ multiplex PCR, while the TCRdb copy is restricted to in-frame clones and leaves out a portion. The sample shows more than 60,000 clones, around four fifths of them seen only once. Findings and limits, study-wide: Contraction or stability on treatment characterized the public clonotypes, which were uncommon.

The germline V and J ends were trimmed by 3 bases and 4 bases, with 3 bases remaining between them. The CDR3 runs to 11 residues. Germline CDR1 reads SQVTM; CDR2 reads ANQGSEA. This chain connects TRBV29-1 to TRBJ2-2; no clear D gene. This clonotype was obtained from a human donor with chronic lymphocytic leukemia. The sample consisted of PBMCs, taken after 24 months of ibrutinib treatment. The CDR3 DNA follows: TGCAGCGTTGACACCACCGGGGAGCTGTTTTTT. It yields the protein CSVDTTGELFF.